This T cell receptor (beta chain) was documented in a study of human T cells and chemical hapten exposure. Regarding time point: patch test 2, 6 weeks after DPC sensitization. The treatment here: therapeutic diphenylcyclopropenone sensitization with weekly scalp DPC. Researchers sampled blood before each patch test went on. In germline, CDR1 is SGDLS, CDR2 YYNGEE. V dropped 0 bases and J dropped 7 bases, with 14 bases sitting between them. This CDR3 is built from 15 residues. TCRdb redid the calling of the RACE reads with MiXCR, one entry per CDR3 protein. The profile shows some 350,000 distinct CDR3 sequences, more than 5% of them singletons.

The chain employs TRBV9 and TRBJ1-5; a weak D match, TRBD1 (5 bases). The source of this sequence is a woman between 18 and 29 years old with alopecia areata. Some clones in this sample may be carry-over from other donors' samples. The source was whole blood, collected in connection with sensitization to the hapten diphenylcyclopropenone (DPC). The CDR3 loop is CASSVATGFGQPQHF. The CDR3 DNA sequence: TGTGCCAGCAGCGTAGCTACAGGTTTCGGCCAGCCCCAGCATTTT.